This is a list of T cell receptor beta chains from one sample in a study of blood T cell repertoires in COVID-19. Some clones are missing from TCRdb's copy, which holds only in-frame ones; the method was immunoSEQ multiplex PCR. The data contain approximately 56,000 clones, 85% to 90% of them singletons. Sequencing was done on a sample of peripheral blood. These receptors came from a woman aged 55-69 years with COVID-19, enrolled during active disease. Both conserved end residues are part of each CDR3. D genes are given only for firm matches. Clone size is given for some rows only: seen once, a few or many times, or a class if the clone is expanded.

j_gene	d_gene	v_gene	abundance	CDR3nt	CDR3aa
TRBJ1-2	TRBD1	TRBV14	-	TGTGCCAGCAGCCCCGCCGCGGGACAGACCTATGGCTACACCTTC	CASSPAAGQTYGYTF
TRBJ1-1	TRBD1	TRBV29-1	-	TGCAGCGCCAGAGTGACAGGGGGCGGTACTGAAGCTTTCTTT	CSARVTGGGTEAFF
TRBJ2-2	-	TRBV6-1	-	TGTGCCAGCAGTGAAGCATTTGCGGTGGGGCTGTTTTTT	CASSEAFAVGLFF
TRBJ2-3	-	TRBV10-3	-	TGTGCCATCAGCGACAGCACTAGCACAGATACGCAGTATTTT	CAISDSTSTDTQYF
TRBJ1-2	-	TRBV25-1	-	TGTGCCAGCAGCCACTGGGAGGGCCCAATCTATGGCTACACCTTC	CASSHWEGPIYGYTF
TRBJ1-2	-	TRBV7-2	-	TGTGCCAGCAGCCAGCAGCGGACTGGCTACACCTTC	CASSQQRTGYTF
TRBJ2-7	TRBD2	TRBV24-1	-	TGTGCCACCAGTGATTTTCGGCCTAGCGGTAGCTACGAGCAGTACTTC	CATSDFRPSGSYEQYF
TRBJ1-2	-	TRBV30	-	TGTGCCGGTGGTAGGGAGGCATCCTATGGCTACACCTTC	CAGGREASYGYTF
TRBJ1-4	-	TRBV4-3	-	TGCGCCAGCAGCCCCAGGACAAGGATAAATGAAAAACTGTTTTTT	CASSPRTRINEKLFF
TRBJ1-2	-	TRBV5-1	-	TGCGCCAGCAGCTTGGACAGGTCCTATGGCTACACCTTC	CASSLDRSYGYTF
TRBJ1-3	-	TRBV6-5	-	TGTGCCAGCAGAGCACCAGGGGTCTCTGGAAACACCATATATTTT	CASRAPGVSGNTIYF
TRBJ1-1	TRBD1	TRBV7-9	-	TGTGCCAGCAGCCCGCAGACAGGGGCTGGGTACACTGAAGCTTTCTTT	CASSPQTGAGYTEAFF
TRBJ2-4	TRBD2	TRBV7-2	-	TGTGCCAGCAGCTTAGGTCTAAGCGGGGCGGCTGGTCAGTACTTC	CASSLGLSGAAGQYF
TRBJ2-3	TRBD2	TRBV4-3	few	TGCGCCAGCAGCCAGTACTCTAGCGGTGCTAGCACAGATACGCAGTATTTT	CASSQYSSGASTDTQYF
TRBJ1-3	-	TRBV11-3	-	TGTGGCTCCAGTGGCTCTGATGAAAACACCATATATTTT	CGSSGSDENTIYF
TRBJ1-6	-	TRBV5-6	-	TGTGCCAGCAGCTTTAACTATAATTCACCCCTCCACTTT	CASSFNYNSPLHF
TRBJ1-4	-	TRBV6-6	-	TGTGCCAGCAAGTTAACAGGGATAGAAGGAGAACTGTTTTTT	CASKLTGIEGELFF
TRBJ2-7	-	TRBV12-3/TRBV12-4	-	TGTGCCAGCAGTTCGACATTATACGAGCAGTACTTC	CASSSTLYEQYF
TRBJ1-3	-	TRBV19	-	TGTGCCAGTAGTATAAGTGGCGACAAAAACACCATATATTTT	CASSISGDKNTIYF
TRBJ2-1	TRBD2	TRBV4-1	-	TGCGCCAGCAGTCTAGCGGGAGTGGATGAGCAGTTCTTC	CASSLAGVDEQFF
TRBJ1-5	-	TRBV28	-	TGTGCCAGCAGTTTAGGTTTTAGTGGTAGCAATCAGCCCCAGCATTTT	CASSLGFSGSNQPQHF
TRBJ1-2	TRBD1	TRBV5-1	-	TGCGCCAGCAGCTTCGGGACAGGGGAATATGGCTACACCTTC	CASSFGTGEYGYTF
TRBJ2-7	-	TRBV3-1/TRBV3-2	-	TGTGCCAGCAGCCTGCCCCGGGACAAGAGGGAGCAGTACTTC	CASSLPRDKREQYF
TRBJ2-2	TRBD2	TRBV27	-	TGTGCCAGCAGTCCATGGCGGGAGGGCCTCACCGGGGAGCTGTTTTTT	CASSPWREGLTGELFF
TRBJ1-5	TRBD1	TRBV6-6	-	TGTGCCACCGCGACAGGGGGGACTCCTCAGCCCCAGCATTTT	CATATGGTPQPQHF
TRBJ2-3	TRBD2	TRBV18	-	TGTGCCAGCTCACCATGGGCGGGGGGAAACGGCGCAGATACGCAGTATTTT	CASSPWAGGNGADTQYF
TRBJ2-7	TRBD1	TRBV11-2	-	TGTGCCAGCAGCGGACAGGCCCATCACTACGAGCAGTACTTC	CASSGQAHHYEQYF
TRBJ2-7	TRBD2	TRBV10-1	once	TGCGCCACCCAAGCGGGAGGGCTCTCCGAGCAGTACTTC	CATQAGGLSEQYF
TRBJ2-1	-	TRBV2	-	TGTGCCAGCAGCCCAGAACCCTTAGAGCAGTTCTTC	CASSPEPLEQFF
TRBJ1-1	TRBD1	TRBV7-9	-	TGTGCCAGCAGCTTCGGACAGGGGGTTGCCACTGAAGCTTTCTTT	CASSFGQGVATEAFF
TRBJ1-1	TRBD1	TRBV6-5	-	TGTGCCAGCAGACGGGGCGACAGGGTCAACACTGAAGCTTTCTTT	CASRRGDRVNTEAFF
TRBJ2-2	-	TRBV9	-	TGTGCCAGCAGCGTAGGGCGGAGTCAGTTGACCGGGGAGCTGTTTTTT	CASSVGRSQLTGELFF
TRBJ2-1	TRBD2	TRBV6-5	-	TGTGCCAGCAGTTACGACGGGGGGTCAATCAATGAGCAGTTCTTC	CASSYDGGSINEQFF
TRBJ2-4	-	TRBV7-9	-	TGTGCCAGCACAGGAGGGGTCAACATTCAGTACTTC	CASTGGVNIQYF
TRBJ2-7	-	TRBV4-1	-	TGCGCCAGCAGCCAATCCCACGCCAGCTCCTACGAGCAGTACTTC	CASSQSHASSYEQYF
TRBJ2-4	TRBD2	TRBV7-2	-	TGTGCCAGCAGCTCGGATACTAGCGCCGGAAACATTCAGTACTTC	CASSSDTSAGNIQYF
TRBJ2-1	-	TRBV27	-	TGTGCCAGCAGTCCAGGGCCGACTTGGGTGTCTGGTGAGCAGTTCTTC	CASSPGPTWVSGEQFF
TRBJ2-5	-	TRBV3-1/TRBV3-2	-	TGTGCCAGCAGCCTTCCCGGGGATGTGACCCAGTACTTC	CASSLPGDVTQYF
TRBJ2-4	-	TRBV5-4	-	TGTGCCAGCAGCCTCCGGGGGGCAGCCCAAAACATTCAGTACTTC	CASSLRGAAQNIQYF
TRBJ1-1	-	TRBV13	-	TGTGCCAGCAGCTTACAGGTGGGCACTGAAGCTTTCTTT	CASSLQVGTEAFF
TRBJ2-7	-	TRBV12-3/TRBV12-4	-	TGTGCCAGCAGTTTTAAACTGGAGCAGTACTTC	CASSFKLEQYF
TRBJ2-7	-	TRBV3-1/TRBV3-2	-	TGTGCCAGCAGCCCGGGGGGCGTCTACGAGCAGTACTTC	CASSPGGVYEQYF
TRBJ1-5	-	TRBV30	few	TGTGCCTGGAGTGTACCAGTATCGGCAAGAGGTCAGCCCCAGCATTTT	CAWSVPVSARGQPQHF
TRBJ1-3	TRBD1	TRBV19	-	TGTGCCAGTAGTAAGGGGGCAGTCGGTGGAAACACCATATATTTT	CASSKGAVGGNTIYF
TRBJ1-5	-	TRBV19	-	TGTGCCAGTAGCCAACTCATAGATCAGCCCCAGCATTTT	CASSQLIDQPQHF
TRBJ1-5	-	TRBV13	-	TGTGCCAGCAGCCTCGGACGGGGAGTTCAGCCCCAGCATTTT	CASSLGRGVQPQHF
TRBJ2-1	TRBD2	TRBV7-2	-	TGTGCCAGCAGCTTACCTAGCGGGGGCCCCCAGAGCTCCTACAATGAGCAGTTCTTC	CASSLPSGGPQSSYNEQFF
TRBJ1-2	-	TRBV7-2	-	TGTGCCAGCAGCTTCCAGGGGTCCTATGGCTACACCTTC	CASSFQGSYGYTF
TRBJ2-7	TRBD2	TRBV6-1	-	TGTGCCAGCAGTGAAGCGACTAGCGGGGGCTACGAGCAGTACTTC	CASSEATSGGYEQYF
TRBJ1-2	-	TRBV4-1	-	TGCGCCAGCAGCCAAGAAAGCGGGGAGGGGGGTAACTATGGCTACACCTTC	CASSQESGEGGNYGYTF
TRBJ2-5	TRBD2	TRBV11-2	-	TGTGCCAGCAACCTAGCGGGAAGGGGGGAGACCCAGTACTTC	CASNLAGRGETQYF
TRBJ1-2	-	TRBV3-1/TRBV3-2	-	TGTGCCAGCAGCCAAGGAGGGTGGTATGGCTACACCTTC	CASSQGGWYGYTF
TRBJ1-2	TRBD1	TRBV30	-	TGTGCCTGGAGTCCGCCGGGACAGGGGGCGAGTGGCTACACCTTC	CAWSPPGQGASGYTF
TRBJ1-1	-	TRBV7-7	-	TGTGCCAGCAGCTTGAACGGGAACACTGAAGCTTTCTTT	CASSLNGNTEAFF
TRBJ1-4	-	TRBV7-9	-	TGTGCCAGCAGCTTAGCTTCTGGGGCGGAGGAAAAACTGTTTTTT	CASSLASGAEEKLFF